This entry describes one T cell receptor beta chain. These data originate in a study of blood T cell repertoires in COVID-19. Study as a whole: Spain, Italy and the United States supplied samples that represented acute and convalescent COVID-19. Sources were T cells, B-cell-depleted T cells, or PBMCs; the material itself was cDNA or gDNA.

Looked up from germline, CDR1 is LGHNT and CDR2 is FRNRAP. V lost 4 bases and J 1 base, leaving 8 bases between the germline ends. The CDR3 length is 14 residues. In the authors' methods: For nucleated cells, counts were estimated from reference gene primer amplification. Profiled with immunoSEQ multiplex PCR; TCRdb holds only in-frame clones, not every one. V, J and clone size are taken as reported in that table, and D and trimming were inferred from the DNA itself. The sample lists under 450,000 clones; around 88% were seen once. Seattle participants joined during active infection and were tracked over time.

The TCR comes from a woman in her sixties or seventies with COVID-19, enrolled during active disease. V is TRBV12-5 and J is TRBJ1-5, with D perhaps TRBD1 (6 bases). Sequenced material: peripheral blood. The CDR3 here is CASGSGGSNQPQHF. In DNA form, the CDR3 reads TGTGCTAGTGGTTCGGGGGGCAGCAATCAGCCCCAGCATTTT.